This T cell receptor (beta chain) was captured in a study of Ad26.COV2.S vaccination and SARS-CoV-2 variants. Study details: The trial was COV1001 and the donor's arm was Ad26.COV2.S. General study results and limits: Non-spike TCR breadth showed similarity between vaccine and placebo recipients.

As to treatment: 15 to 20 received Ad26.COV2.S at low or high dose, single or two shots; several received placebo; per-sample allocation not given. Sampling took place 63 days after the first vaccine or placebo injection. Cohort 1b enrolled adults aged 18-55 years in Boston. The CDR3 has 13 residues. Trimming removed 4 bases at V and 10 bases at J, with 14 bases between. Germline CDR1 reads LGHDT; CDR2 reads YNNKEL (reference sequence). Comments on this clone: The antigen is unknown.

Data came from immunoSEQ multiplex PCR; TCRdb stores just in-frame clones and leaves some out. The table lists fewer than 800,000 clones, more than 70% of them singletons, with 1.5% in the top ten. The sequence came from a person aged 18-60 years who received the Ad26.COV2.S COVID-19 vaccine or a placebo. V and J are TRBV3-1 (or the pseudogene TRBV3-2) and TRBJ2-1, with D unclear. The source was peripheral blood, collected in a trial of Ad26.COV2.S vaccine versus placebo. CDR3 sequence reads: CASSRLGAGEQFF. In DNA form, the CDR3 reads TGTGCCAGCAGCCGCCTGGGCGCAGGAGAGCAGTTCTTC.